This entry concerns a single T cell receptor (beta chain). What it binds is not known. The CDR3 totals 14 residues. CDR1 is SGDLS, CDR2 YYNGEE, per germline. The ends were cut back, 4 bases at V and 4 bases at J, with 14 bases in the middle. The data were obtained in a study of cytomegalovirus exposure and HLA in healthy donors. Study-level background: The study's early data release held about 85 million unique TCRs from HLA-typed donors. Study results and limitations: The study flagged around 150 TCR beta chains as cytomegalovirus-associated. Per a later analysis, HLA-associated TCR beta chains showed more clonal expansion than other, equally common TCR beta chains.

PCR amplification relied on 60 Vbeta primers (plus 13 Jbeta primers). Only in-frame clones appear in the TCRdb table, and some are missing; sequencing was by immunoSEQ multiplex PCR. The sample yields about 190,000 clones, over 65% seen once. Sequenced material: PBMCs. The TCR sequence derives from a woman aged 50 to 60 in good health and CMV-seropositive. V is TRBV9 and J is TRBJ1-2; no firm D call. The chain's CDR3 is CASSQSGTAYGYTF. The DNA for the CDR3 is TGTGCCAGCAGCCAATCGGGTACGGCCTATGGCTACACCTTC.